What follows is one T cell receptor beta chain and its context. Its matching antigen is unknown. The V and J ends lost 4 bases and 0 bases respectively, with 17 bases between them. This CDR3 is 18 amino acids long. From germline, CDR1 is SGHRS and CDR2 YFSETQ. This sample stems from a study of cytomegalovirus exposure and HLA in healthy donors. PCR involved 60 Vbeta and 13 Jbeta primers. The assay was immunoSEQ multiplex PCR, and TCRdb's table has in-frame clones only and misses some. The table has about 190,000 clones, less than 85% seen once. Study-wide points: Upon later analysis, HLA-associated TCR beta chains proved more clonally expanded than other, equally common chains. A reported reduction in N-insertions relative to the 666-donor mean was seen in an Asian-associated ancestry cluster in a later analysis.

This receptor was taken from a man aged 25 to 45 in good health and CMV-seropositive. The J gene is TRBJ2-6, the V gene TRBV5-1; a weak D match, TRBD1 (6 bases). Sequenced input: PBMCs. CDR3: CASSPEQGAVSGANVLTF. CDR3 coding DNA: TGCGCCAGCAGCCCAGAACAGGGCGCCGTCTCTGGGGCCAACGTCCTGACTTTC. Complete variable domain (other parts from reference TRBV5-1 and TRBJ2-6): KAGVTQTPRYLIKTRGQQVTLSCSPISGHRSVSWYQQTPGQGLQFLFEYFSETQRNKGNFPGRFSGRQFSNSRSEMNVSTLELGDSALYLCASSPEQGAVSGANVLTFGAGSRLTVL.